What follows describes a single TCR beta chain. Its specificity is not known. 60 Vbeta and 13 Jbeta primers were used in PCR. Sequencing was performed with immunoSEQ multiplex PCR; in TCRdb, only in-frame clones are kept and a portion is missing. Of roughly 170,000 clones listed, 70% to 90% are singletons. This sample was included in a study of cytomegalovirus exposure and HLA in healthy donors. Broader study findings: Most TCR beta V segments were productive about 90% or about 30% of the time in an earlier analysis. TCR beta chain V- and J-gene trimming was linked, in a later analysis, to a missense variant in DCLRE1C.

After removal of 3 bases from V and 6 bases from J, the junction contained 2 bases not matched to a gene. CDR1 is LNHDA and CDR2 is SQIVND in the germline V gene (reference sequence). CDR3 length: 15 residues. This clonotype originated in a girl between 5 and 17 years old in good health and CMV-seropositive. The genes are TRBV19 and TRBJ1-4, with 12 nucleotides matching TRBD1. Sequencing input: PBMCs. As DNA, the CDR3 is TGTGCCAGTAGTATGGGACAGGGGGCTTATGAAAAACTGTTTTTT. Protein sequence: CASSMGQGAYEKLFF.